A single sample is the source of the 5 T cell receptor beta chains below, sequenced in a study of vaccination and CD4 T cells after COVID-19. TCRdb re-analysed the PCR reads in MiXCR, keeping a single row per CDR3 protein. Of 20,000 to 25,000 distinct CDR3 sequences listed, under 60% are singletons. The material was CD4+ T cells from blood, obtained before SARS-CoV-2 vaccination. Every receptor here comes from a human donor who had recovered from COVID-19.

The rearrangement uses TRBV5-4 and TRBJ2-2, with TRBD2 matching 11 bases. The CDR3 extends over 16 amino acids. V lost 4 bases and J lost 3; bases outside the gene matches: 5. The germline CDR1 and CDR2 sequences are SGHNT and YYREEE (reference sequence). The CDR3 sequence: CASSRVAGGDTGELFF. CDR3 DNA sequence: TGTGCCAGCAGCCGAGTAGCGGGAGGGGACACCGGGGAGCTGTTTTTT.

The chain joins TRBV6-1 to TRBJ2-1; D gene uncertain. Germline V gene lookup returns CDR1 MNHNS and CDR2 SASEGT. Trimming cost V 9 bases and J 0 bases, with 24 bases left between them. The CDR3 contains 18 residues. CDR3: CASGTRVPRMSSYNEQFF. The CDR3 DNA sequence: TGTGCCAGTGGCACTCGCGTCCCCCGTATGAGCTCCTACAATGAGCAGTTCTTC.

This chain links TRBV20-1 with TRBJ2-5, with D possibly called TRBD1 or TRBD2 (5 bases each). The CDR3 consists of 13 residues. Germline loops: CDR1 DFQATT, CDR2 SNEGSKA (reference sequence). Trimming pared 0 bases from V and 8 bases from J, leaving 13 bases between. CDR3 sequence (DNA): TGCAGTGCTAGAGATGCACGTGGGGACACCCAGTACTTC. The encoded protein is CSARDARGDTQYF.

V gene TRBV7-3 combines with J gene TRBJ2-2; 8 bases match TRBD2. The germline V gene has CDR1 SGHTA and CDR2 FQGTGA. The CDR3 extends over 16 amino acids. J was trimmed by 2 bases and V by 5 bases; bases with no gene match: 7. The CDR3 sequence is CASSPQAGDNTGELFF. CDR3 in DNA: TGTGCCAGCAGCCCTCAAGCGGGAGACAACACCGGGGAGCTGTTTTTT.

This chain links TRBV11-2 with TRBJ2-5, with 10 bases matching TRBD2. The CDR3 is made up of 15 amino acids. Germline assignment: CDR1 SGHAT and CDR2 FQNNGV. V lost 2 bases to trimming and J lost 4 bases; unmatched junction nucleotides: 4. The CDR3 region has the DNA TGTGCCAGCAGCTTATATAGCGGGAGGCGAGAGACCCAGTACTTC. It is translated as CASSLYSGRRETQYF.